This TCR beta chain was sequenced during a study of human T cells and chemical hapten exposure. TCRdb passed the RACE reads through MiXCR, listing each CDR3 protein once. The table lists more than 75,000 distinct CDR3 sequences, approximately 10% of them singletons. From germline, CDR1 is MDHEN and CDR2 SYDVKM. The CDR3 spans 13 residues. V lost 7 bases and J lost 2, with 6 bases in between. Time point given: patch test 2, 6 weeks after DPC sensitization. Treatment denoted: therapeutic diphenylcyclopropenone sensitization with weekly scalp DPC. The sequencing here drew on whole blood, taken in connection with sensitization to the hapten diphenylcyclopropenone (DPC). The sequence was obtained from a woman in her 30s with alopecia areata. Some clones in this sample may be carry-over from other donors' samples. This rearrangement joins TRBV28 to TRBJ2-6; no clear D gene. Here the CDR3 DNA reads TGTGCCAGCAAGCCCCCTGGGGCCAACGTCCTGACTTTC. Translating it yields CASKPPGANVLTF.